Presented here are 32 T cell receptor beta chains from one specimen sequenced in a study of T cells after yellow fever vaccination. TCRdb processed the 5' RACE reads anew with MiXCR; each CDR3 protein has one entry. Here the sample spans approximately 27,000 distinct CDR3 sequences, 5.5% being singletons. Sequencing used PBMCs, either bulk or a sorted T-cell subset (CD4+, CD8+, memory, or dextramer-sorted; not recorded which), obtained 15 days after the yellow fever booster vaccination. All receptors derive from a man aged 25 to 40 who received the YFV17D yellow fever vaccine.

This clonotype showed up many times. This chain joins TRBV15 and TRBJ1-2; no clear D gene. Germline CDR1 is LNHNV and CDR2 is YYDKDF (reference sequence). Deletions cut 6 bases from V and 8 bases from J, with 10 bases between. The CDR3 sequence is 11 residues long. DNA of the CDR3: TGTGCCACCAGTCCCGGACGGGGCTACACCTTC. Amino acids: CATSPGRGYTF.

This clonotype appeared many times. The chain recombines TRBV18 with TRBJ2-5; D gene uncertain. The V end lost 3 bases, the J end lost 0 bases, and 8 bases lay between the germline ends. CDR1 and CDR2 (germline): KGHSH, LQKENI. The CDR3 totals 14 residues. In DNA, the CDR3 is TGTGCCAGCTCACCTGCATCGTACCAAGAGACCCAGTACTTC. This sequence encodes CASSPASYQETQYF.

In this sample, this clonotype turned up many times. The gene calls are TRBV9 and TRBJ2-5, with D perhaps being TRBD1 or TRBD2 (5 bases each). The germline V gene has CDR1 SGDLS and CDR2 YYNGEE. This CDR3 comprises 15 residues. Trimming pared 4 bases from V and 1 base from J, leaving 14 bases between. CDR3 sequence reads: CASSLGTVPQETQYF. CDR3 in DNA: TGTGCCAGCAGCCTCGGGACGGTCCCCCAAGAGACCCAGTACTTC.

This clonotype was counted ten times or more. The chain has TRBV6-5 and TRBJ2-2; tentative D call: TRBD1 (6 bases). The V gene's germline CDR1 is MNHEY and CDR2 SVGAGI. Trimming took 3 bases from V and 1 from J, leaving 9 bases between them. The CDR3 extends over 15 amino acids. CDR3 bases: TGTGCCAGCAGTTATACGGGACAGAACACCGGGGAGCTGTTTTTT. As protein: CASSYTGQNTGELFF.

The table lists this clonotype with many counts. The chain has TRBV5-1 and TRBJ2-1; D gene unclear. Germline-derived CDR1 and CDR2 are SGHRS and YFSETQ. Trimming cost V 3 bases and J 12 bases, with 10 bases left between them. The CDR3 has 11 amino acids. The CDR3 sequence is CASSSINRQFF. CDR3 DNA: TGCGCCAGCAGCTCCATAAATCGGCAGTTCTTC.

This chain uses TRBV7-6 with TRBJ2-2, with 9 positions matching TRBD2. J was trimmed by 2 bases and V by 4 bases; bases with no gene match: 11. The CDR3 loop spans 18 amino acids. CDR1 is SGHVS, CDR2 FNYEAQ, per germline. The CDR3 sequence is CASSSIGAGGLNTGELFF. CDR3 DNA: TGTGCCAGCAGCTCCATCGGGGCGGGAGGGCTAAACACCGGGGAGCTGTTTTTT.

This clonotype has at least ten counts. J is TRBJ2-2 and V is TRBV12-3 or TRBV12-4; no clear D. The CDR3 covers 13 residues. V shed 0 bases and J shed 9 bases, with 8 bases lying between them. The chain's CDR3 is CASSLAGIRELFF. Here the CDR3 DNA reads TGTGCCAGCAGTTTAGCGGGCATCAGGGAGCTGTTTTTT.

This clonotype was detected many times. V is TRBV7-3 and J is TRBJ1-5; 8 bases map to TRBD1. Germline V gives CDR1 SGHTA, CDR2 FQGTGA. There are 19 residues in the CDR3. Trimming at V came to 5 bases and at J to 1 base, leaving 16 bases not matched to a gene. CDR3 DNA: TGTGCCAGCAGCACGACTGGACAGGGCCCCCCGCGGAGCAATCAGCCCCAGCATTTT. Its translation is CASSTTGQGPPRSNQPQHF.

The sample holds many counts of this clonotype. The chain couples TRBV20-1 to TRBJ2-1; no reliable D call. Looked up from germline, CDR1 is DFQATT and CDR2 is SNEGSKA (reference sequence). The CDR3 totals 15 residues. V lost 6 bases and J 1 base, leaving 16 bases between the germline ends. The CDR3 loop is CSALPDELSYNEQFF. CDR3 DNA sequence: TGCAGTGCCCTACCCGACGAGCTATCCTACAATGAGCAGTTCTTC.

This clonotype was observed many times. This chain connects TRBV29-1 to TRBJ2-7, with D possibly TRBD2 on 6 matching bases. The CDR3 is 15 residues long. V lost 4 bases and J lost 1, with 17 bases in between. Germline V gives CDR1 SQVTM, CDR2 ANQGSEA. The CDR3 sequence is CSVARDSTRSYEQYF. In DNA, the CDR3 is TGCAGCGTTGCCCGGGACTCCACGAGATCCTACGAGCAGTACTTC.

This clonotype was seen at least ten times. This chain's CDR3 is CASSLMSLADTQYF. DNA for the CDR3: TGTGCCAGCAGCTTAATGAGTTTGGCAGATACGCAGTATTTT. This chain connects TRBV7-8 to TRBJ2-3; unclear D gene. From germline, CDR1 is SGHVS and CDR2 FQNEAQ. Deletions cut 2 bases from V and 4 bases from J, with 10 bases between. CDR3 length: 14 residues.

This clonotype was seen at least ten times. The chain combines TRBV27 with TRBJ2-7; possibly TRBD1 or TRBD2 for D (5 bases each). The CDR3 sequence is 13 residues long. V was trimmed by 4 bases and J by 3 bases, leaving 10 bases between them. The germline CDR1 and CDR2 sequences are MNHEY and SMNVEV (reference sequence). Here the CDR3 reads CASSYGAGYEQYF. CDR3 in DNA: TGTGCCAGCAGTTATGGGGCGGGCTACGAGCAGTACTTC.

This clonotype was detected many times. The CDR3 loop reads CASSSWDRGYEQYF. The CDR3 DNA reads as TGTGCCAGCAGTTCGTGGGACAGGGGATACGAGCAGTACTTC. The chain employs TRBV28 and TRBJ2-7, with 10 bases that match TRBD1. The length of the CDR3 is 14 residues. J lost 4 bases, V lost 4 bases, and 4 bases had no gene match. Germline CDR1 is MDHEN and CDR2 is SYDVKM.

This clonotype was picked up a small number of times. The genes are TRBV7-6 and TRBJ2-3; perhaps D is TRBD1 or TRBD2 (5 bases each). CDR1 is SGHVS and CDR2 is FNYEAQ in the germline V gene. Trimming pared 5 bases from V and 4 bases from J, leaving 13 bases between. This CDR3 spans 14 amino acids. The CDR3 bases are TGTGCCAGCAGCCCCGGGACCTCGGCAGATACGCAGTATTTT. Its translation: CASSPGTSADTQYF. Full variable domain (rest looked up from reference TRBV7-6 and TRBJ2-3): GAGVSQSPRYKVTKRGQDVALRCDPISGHVSLYWYRQALGQGPEFLTYFNYEAQQDKSGLPNDRFSAERPEGSISTLTIQRTEQRDSAMYRCASSPGTSADTQYFGPGTRLTVL.

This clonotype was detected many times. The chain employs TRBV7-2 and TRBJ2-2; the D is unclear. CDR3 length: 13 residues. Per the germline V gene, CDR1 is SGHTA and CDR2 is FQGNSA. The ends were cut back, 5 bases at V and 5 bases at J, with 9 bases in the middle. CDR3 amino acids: CASSETWTGELFF. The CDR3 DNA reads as TGTGCCAGCAGCGAAACGTGGACCGGGGAGCTGTTTTTT.

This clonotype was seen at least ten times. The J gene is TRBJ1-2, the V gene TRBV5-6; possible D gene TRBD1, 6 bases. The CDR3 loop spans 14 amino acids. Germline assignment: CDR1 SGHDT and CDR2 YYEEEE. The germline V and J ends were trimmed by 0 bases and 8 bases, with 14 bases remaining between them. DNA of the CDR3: TGTGCCAGCAGCTTGGCCGGACAGCGTTACGGCTACACCTTC. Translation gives CASSLAGQRYGYTF.

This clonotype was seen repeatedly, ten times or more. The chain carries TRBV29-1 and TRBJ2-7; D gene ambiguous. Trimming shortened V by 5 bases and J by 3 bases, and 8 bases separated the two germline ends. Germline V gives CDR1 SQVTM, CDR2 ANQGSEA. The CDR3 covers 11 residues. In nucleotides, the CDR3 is TGCAGCGTTCTCAACAACTACGAGCAGTACTTC. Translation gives CSVLNNYEQYF.

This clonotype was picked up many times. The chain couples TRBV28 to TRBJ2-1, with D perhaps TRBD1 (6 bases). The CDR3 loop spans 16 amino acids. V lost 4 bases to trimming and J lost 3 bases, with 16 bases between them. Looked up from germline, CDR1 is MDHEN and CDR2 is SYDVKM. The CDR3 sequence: CASSSPGRGNYNEQFF. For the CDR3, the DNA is TGTGCCAGCAGTTCCCCGGGCAGGGGCAACTACAATGAGCAGTTCTTC.

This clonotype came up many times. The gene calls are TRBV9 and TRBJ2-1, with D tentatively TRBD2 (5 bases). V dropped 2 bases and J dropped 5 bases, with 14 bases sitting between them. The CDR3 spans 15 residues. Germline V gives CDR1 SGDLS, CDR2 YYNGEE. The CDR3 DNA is TGTGCCAGCAGCGTTGGGTCTAAGAGGGACAATGAGCAGTTCTTC. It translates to CASSVGSKRDNEQFF.

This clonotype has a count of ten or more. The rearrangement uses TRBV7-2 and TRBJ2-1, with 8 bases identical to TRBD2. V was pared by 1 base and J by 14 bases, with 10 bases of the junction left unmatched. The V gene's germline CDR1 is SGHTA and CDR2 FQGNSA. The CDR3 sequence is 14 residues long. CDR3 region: CASSLGPLPGGEFF. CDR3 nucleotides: TGTGCCAGCAGCTTAGGGCCCCTTCCGGGAGGGGAGTTCTTC.

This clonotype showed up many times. CDR3 amino acids: CASRGSFIYEQYF. DNA for the CDR3: TGTGCCAGCAGGGGCTCCTTCATTTACGAGCAGTACTTC. The chain links TRBV12-3 or TRBV12-4 to TRBJ2-7; D is unclear. Trimming took 6 bases from V and 4 from J, leaving 13 bases between them. This CDR3 has 13 residues.

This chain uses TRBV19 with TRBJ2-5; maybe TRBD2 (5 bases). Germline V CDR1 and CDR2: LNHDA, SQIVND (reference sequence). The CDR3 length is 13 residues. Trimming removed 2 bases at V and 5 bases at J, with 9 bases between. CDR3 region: CASSISGMETQYF. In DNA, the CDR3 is TGTGCCAGTAGTATATCCGGGATGGAGACCCAGTACTTC.

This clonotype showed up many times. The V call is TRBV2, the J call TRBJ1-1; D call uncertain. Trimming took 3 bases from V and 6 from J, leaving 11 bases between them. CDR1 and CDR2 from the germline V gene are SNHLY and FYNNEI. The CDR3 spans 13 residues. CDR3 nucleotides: TGTGCCAGCAGTGAGCTACAAGGGCCTGAAGCTTTCTTT. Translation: CASSELQGPEAFF.

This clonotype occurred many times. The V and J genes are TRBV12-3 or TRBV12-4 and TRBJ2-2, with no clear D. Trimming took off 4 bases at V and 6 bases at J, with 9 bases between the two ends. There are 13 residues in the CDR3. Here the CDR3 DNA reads TGTGCCAGCAGTTCAATAAACCCCGGGGAGCTGTTTTTT. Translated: CASSSINPGELFF.

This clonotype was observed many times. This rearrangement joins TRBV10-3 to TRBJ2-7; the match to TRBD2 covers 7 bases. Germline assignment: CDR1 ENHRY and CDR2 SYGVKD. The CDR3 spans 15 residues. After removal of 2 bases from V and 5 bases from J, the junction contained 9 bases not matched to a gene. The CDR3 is CAISEQDAGDHEQYF. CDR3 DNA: TGTGCCATCAGTGAGCAGGACGCGGGGGACCACGAGCAGTACTTC.

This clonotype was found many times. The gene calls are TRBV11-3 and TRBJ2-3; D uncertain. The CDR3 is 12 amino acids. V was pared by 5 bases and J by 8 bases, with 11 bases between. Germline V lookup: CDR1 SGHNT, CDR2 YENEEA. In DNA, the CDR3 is TGTGCCAGCAGCGCTCAAGGCGCTACGCAGTATTTT. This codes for CASSAQGATQYF.

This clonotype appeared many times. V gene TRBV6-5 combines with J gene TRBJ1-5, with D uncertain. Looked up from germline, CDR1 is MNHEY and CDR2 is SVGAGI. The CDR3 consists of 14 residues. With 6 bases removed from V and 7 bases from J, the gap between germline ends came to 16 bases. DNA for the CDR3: TGTGCCAGCAGGTCTTCTCGGGGAGGACAGCCCCAGCATTTT. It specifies CASRSSRGGQPQHF.

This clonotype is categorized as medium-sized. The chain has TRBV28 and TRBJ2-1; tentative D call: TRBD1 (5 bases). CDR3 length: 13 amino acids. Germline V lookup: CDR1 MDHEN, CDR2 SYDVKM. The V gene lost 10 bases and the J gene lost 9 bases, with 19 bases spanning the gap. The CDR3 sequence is CATTPGRVGEQFF. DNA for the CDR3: TGTGCCACCACCCCCGGCAGGGTAGGTGAGCAGTTCTTC.

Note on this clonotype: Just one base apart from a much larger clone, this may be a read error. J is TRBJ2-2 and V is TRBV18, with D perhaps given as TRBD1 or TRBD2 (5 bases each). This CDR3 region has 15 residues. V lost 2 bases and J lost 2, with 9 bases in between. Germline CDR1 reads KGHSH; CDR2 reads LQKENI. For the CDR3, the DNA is TGTGCCAGCTCACCAGCGAGGGGAAACACCGGGGAGCTGTTTTTT. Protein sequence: CASSPARGNTGELFF. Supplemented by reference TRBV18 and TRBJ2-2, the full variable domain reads NAGVMQNPRHLVRRRGQEARLRCSPMKGHSHVYWYRQLPEEGLKFMVYLQKENIIDESGMPKERFSAEFPKEGPSILRIQQVVRGDSAAYFCASSPARGNTGELFFGEGSRLTVL.

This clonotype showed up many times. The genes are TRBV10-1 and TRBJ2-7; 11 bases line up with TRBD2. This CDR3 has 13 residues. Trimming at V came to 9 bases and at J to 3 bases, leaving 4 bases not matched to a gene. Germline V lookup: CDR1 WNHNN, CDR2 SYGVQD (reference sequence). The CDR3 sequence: CARRLAGFYEQYF. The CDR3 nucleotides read TGCGCCAGAAGACTAGCGGGATTCTACGAGCAGTACTTC.

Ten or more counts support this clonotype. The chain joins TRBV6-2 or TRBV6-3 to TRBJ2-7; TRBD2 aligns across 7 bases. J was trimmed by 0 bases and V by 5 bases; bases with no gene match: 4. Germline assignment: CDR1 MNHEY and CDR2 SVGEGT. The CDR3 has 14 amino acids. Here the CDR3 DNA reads TGTGCCAGCAGTGTTAGCGGGTACTCCTACGAGCAGTACTTC. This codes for CASSVSGYSYEQYF.

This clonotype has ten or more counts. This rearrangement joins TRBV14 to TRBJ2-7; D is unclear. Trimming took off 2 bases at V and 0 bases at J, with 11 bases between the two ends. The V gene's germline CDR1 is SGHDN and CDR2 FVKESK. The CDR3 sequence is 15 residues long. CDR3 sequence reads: CASSQLGSSSYEQYF. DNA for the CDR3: TGTGCCAGCAGCCAATTGGGCTCTTCCTCCTACGAGCAGTACTTC.